A selection of T cell receptor beta chains follows, all from one sample in a study of blood T cell repertoires in COVID-19. Libraries were prepared by immunoSEQ multiplex PCR; TCRdb keeps only in-frame clonotypes and omits some of them. The data contain 310,000 or so clones, 89% of them singletons. The sample comprised PBMCs or T cells enriched from blood (not recorded which). These receptors all stem from a woman in her 40s who had recovered from COVID-19. Both conserved end residues are part of each CDR3. A D gene is named only where the DNA matches it firmly. Clone size is not always given. Where it is, it says once, few, many or a class for expanded clones.

V	J	D	size	CDR3	DNA
TRBV12-3/TRBV12-4	TRBJ1-2	NA	NA	CASSLTGGYTF	TGTGCCAGCAGTTTAACGGGTGGCTACACCTTC
TRBV7-8	TRBJ2-2	NA	NA	CASSLSGNTGELFF	TGTGCCAGCAGCTTATCAGGGAACACCGGGGAGCTGTTTTTT
TRBV11-2	TRBJ2-7	NA	NA	CASSPRERGGRYEQYF	TGTGCCAGCAGCCCCCGGGAGAGGGGGGGCCGTTACGAGCAGTACTTC
TRBV7-9	TRBJ2-1	TRBD2	NA	CASSPTSAEQFF	TGTGCCAGCAGCCCCACTAGCGCAGAGCAGTTCTTC
TRBV23-1	TRBJ1-5	NA	NA	CAPPGVINQPQHF	TGCGCCCCCCCGGGGGTGATCAATCAGCCCCAGCATTTT
TRBV7-2	TRBJ2-1	NA	few	CASSSSDNNNEQFF	TGTGCCAGCAGCTCCTCGGACAATAATAATGAGCAGTTCTTC
TRBV9	TRBJ2-1	TRBD2	NA	CASGRVAGVGDEQFF	TGTGCCAGCGGTCGGGTGGCGGGAGTGGGGGATGAGCAGTTCTTC
TRBV5-1	TRBJ2-3	NA	NA	CASSLTGTSTDTQYF	TGCGCCAGCAGCTTGACCGGGACTAGCACAGATACGCAGTATTTT
TRBV19	TRBJ1-5	NA	NA	CASSIGPQVVNQPQHF	TGTGCCAGTAGTATAGGTCCCCAGGTAGTTAATCAGCCCCAGCATTTT
TRBV27	TRBJ2-5	TRBD2	NA	CASSIDRDGGAETQYF	TGTGCCAGCAGTATTGACCGGGACGGGGGGGCGGAGACCCAGTACTTC
TRBV6-5	TRBJ2-7	TRBD2	NA	CASSYGGGKLYEQYF	TGTGCCAGCAGTTACGGGGGGGGGAAGCTCTACGAGCAGTACTTC
TRBV7-2	TRBJ2-7	TRBD2	NA	CASSLGLAVSYEQYF	TGTGCCAGCAGCTTGGGACTAGCGGTCTCCTACGAGCAGTACTTC
TRBV27	TRBJ2-7	TRBD2	NA	CASSWSGTSPYEQYF	TGTGCCAGCAGCTGGTCCGGGACTAGCCCCTACGAGCAGTACTTC
TRBV5-1	TRBJ1-4	NA	once	CASSLGDGNEKLFF	TGCGCCAGCAGCTTGGGAGACGGGAATGAAAAACTGTTTTTT
TRBV18	TRBJ1-5	NA	NA	CASSPGQISGQPQHF	TGTGCCAGCTCTCCCGGACAGATATCAGGTCAGCCCCAGCATTTT